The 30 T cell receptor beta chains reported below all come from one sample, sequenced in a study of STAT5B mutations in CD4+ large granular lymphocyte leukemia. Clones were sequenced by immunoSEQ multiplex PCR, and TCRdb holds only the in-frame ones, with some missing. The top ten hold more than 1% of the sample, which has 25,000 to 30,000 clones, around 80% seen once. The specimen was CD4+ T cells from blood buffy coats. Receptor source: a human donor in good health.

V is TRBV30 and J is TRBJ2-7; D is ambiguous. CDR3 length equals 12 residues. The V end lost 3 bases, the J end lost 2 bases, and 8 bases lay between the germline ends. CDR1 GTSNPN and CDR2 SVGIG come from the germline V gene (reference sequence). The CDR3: CAWSQIPYEQYF. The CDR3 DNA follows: TGTGCCTGGAGCCAGATCCCCTACGAGCAGTACTTC.

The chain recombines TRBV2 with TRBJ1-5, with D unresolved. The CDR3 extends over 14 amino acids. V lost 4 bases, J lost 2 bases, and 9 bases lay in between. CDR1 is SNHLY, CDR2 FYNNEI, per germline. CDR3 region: CASSGSGGNQPQHF. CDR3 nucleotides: TGTGCCAGCAGTGGTTCAGGTGGCAATCAGCCCCAGCATTTT.

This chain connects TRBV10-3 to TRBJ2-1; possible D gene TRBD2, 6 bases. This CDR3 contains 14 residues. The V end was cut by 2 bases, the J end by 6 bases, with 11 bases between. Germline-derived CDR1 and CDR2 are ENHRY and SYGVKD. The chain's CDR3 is CAISERGTVNEQFF. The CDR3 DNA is TGTGCCATCAGTGAGCGCGGGACTGTCAATGAGCAGTTCTTC.

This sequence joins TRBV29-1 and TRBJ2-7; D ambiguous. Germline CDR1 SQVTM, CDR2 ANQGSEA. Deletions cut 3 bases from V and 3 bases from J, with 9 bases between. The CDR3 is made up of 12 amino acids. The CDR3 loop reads CSVEGSGYEQYF. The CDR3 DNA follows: TGCAGCGTTGAGGGGTCAGGCTACGAGCAGTACTTC.

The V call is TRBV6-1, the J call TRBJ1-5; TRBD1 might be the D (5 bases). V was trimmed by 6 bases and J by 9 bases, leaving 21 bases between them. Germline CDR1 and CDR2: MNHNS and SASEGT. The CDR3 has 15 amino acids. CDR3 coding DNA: TGTGCCAGCAGGCGGGACGTTTCGGCCTCCTCGCCCCAGCATTTT. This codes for CASRRDVSASSPQHF.

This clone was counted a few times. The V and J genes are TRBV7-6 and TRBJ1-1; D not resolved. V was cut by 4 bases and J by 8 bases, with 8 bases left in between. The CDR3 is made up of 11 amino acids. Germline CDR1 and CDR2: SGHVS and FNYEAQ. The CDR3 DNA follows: TGTGCCAGCAGCTCGGGCAAGGAAGCTTTCTTT. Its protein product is CASSSGKEAFF.

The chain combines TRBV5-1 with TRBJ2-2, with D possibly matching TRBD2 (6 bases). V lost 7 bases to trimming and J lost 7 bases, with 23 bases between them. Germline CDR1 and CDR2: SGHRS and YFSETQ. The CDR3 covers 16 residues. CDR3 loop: CASGVGGNLGGGELFF. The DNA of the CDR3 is TGCGCCAGCGGGGTCGGCGGGAACTTAGGTGGCGGGGAGCTGTTTTTT. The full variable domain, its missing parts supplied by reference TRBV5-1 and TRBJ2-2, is KAGVTQTPRYLIKTRGQQVTLSCSPISGHRSVSWYQQTPGQGLQFLFEYFSETQRNKGNFPGRFSGRQFSNSRSEMNVSTLELGDSALYLCASGVGGNLGGGELFFGEGSRLTVL.

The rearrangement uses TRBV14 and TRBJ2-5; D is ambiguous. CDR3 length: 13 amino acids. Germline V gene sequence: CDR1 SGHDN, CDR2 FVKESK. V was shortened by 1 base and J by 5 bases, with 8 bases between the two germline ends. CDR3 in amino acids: CASSQGAGETQYF. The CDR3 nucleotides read TGTGCCAGCAGCCAAGGAGCCGGGGAGACCCAGTACTTC.

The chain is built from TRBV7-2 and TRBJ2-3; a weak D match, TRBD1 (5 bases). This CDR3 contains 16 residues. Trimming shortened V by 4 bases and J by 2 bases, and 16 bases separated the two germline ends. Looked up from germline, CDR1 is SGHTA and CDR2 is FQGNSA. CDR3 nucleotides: TGTGCCAGCAGCTCCCCAGACAGAGCAAACACAGATACGCAGTATTTT. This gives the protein CASSSPDRANTDTQYF.

In DNA form, the CDR3 reads TGTGCCAGCACCTCGATCGAGGAAACAGGGCATTACGAGCAGTACGTC. This codes for CASTSIEETGHYEQYV. The rearrangement uses TRBV11-3 and TRBJ2-7; possibly TRBD1 for D (6 bases). V was pared by 7 bases and J by 4 bases, with 23 bases between. Germline CDR1 reads SGHNT; CDR2 reads YENEEA. CDR3 length equals 16 residues.

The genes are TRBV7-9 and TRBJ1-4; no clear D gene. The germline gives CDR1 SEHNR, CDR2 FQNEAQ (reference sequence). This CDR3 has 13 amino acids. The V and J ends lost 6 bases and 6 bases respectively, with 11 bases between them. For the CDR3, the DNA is TGTGCCAGCAGACCCGGGCCTGATGAAAAACTGTTTTTT. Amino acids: CASRPGPDEKLFF.

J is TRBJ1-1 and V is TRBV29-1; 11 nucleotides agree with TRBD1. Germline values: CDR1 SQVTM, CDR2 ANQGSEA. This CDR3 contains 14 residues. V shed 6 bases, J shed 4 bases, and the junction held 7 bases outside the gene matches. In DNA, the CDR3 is TGCAGCGTAGGAGGGACAGGGGGGGCCACTGAAGCTTTCTTT. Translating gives CSVGGTGGATEAFF.

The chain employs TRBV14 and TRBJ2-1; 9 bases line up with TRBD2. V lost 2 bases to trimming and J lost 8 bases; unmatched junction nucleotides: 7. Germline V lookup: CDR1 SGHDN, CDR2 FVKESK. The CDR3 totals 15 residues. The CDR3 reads CASSQLAGPLDEQFF. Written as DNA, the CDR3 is TGTGCCAGCAGCCAACTAGCGGGGCCTCTGGATGAGCAGTTCTTC.

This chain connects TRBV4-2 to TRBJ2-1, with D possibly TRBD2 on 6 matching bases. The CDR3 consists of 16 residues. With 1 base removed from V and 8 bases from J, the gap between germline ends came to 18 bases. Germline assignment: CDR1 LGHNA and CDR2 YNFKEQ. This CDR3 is CASSQGGAGTGDEQFF. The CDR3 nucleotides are TGTGCCAGCAGCCAAGGGGGAGCGGGCACTGGGGATGAGCAGTTCTTC.

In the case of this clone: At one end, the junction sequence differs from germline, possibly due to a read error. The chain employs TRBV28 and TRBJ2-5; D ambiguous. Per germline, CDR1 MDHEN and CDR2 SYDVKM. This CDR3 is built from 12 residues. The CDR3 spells CASSLGSQRSHF. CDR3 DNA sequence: TGTGCCAGCAGTTTAGGGTCCCAGAGGTCACACTTC.

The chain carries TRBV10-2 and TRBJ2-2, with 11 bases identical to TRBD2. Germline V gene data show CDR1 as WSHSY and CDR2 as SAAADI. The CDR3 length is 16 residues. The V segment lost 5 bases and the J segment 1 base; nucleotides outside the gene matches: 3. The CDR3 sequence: CASSPTSGRNTGELFF. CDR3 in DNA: TGCGCCAGCAGTCCTACTAGCGGGAGGAACACCGGGGAGCTGTTTTTT.

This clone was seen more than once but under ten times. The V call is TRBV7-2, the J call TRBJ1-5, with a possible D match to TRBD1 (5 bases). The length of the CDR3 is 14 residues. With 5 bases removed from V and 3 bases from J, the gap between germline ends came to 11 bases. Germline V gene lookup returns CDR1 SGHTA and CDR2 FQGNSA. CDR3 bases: TGTGCCAGCAGCCCAACCAGGGCCAATCAGCCCCAGCATTTT. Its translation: CASSPTRANQPQHF.

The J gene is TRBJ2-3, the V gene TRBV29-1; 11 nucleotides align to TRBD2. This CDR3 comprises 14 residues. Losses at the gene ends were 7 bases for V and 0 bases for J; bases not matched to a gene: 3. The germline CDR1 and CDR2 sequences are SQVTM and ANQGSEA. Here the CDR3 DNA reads TGCAGCGGTGGGACTAGCGGTAGCACAGATACGCAGTATTTT. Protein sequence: CSGGTSGSTDTQYF.

The CDR3 reads CASSRTGTDTQYF. CDR3 bases: TGTGCCAGCAGCCGGACGGGCACAGATACGCAGTATTTT. The chain combines TRBV5-5 with TRBJ2-3; D call uncertain. V was pared by 4 bases and J by 1 base, with 7 bases between. This CDR3 is 13 amino acids long. Germline V gives CDR1 SGHKS, CDR2 YYEKEE (reference sequence).

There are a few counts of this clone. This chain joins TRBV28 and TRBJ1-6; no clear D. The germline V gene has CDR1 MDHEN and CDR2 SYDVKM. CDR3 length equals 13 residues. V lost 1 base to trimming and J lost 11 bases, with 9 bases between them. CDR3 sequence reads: CASSLLEAAPLHF. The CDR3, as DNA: TGTGCCAGCAGTTTATTGGAGGCCGCACCCCTCCACTTT.

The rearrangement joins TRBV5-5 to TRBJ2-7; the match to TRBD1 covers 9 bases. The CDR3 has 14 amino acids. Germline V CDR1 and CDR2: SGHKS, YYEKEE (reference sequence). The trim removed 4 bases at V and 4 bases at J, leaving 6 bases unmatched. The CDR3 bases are TGTGCCAGCAGCGTAGGGACAGGGCCGTACGAGCAGTACGTC. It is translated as CASSVGTGPYEQYV.

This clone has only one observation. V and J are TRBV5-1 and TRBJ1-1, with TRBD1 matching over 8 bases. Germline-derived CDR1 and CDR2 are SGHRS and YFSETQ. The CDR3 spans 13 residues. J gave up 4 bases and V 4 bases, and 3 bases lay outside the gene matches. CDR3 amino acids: CASSATGVTEAFF. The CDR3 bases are TGCGCCAGCAGCGCGACAGGGGTCACTGAAGCTTTCTTT. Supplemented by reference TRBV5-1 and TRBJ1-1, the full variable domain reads KAGVTQTPRYLIKTRGQQVTLSCSPISGHRSVSWYQQTPGQGLQFLFEYFSETQRNKGNFPGRFSGRQFSNSRSEMNVSTLELGDSALYLCASSATGVTEAFFGQGTRLTVV.

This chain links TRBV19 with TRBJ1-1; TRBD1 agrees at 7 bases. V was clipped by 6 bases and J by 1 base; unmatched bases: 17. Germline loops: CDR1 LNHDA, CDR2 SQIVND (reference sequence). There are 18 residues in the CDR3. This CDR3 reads CASSQVPKGQRRNTEAFF. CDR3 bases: TGTGCCAGTAGCCAAGTACCTAAGGGACAGCGGAGGAACACTGAAGCTTTCTTT.

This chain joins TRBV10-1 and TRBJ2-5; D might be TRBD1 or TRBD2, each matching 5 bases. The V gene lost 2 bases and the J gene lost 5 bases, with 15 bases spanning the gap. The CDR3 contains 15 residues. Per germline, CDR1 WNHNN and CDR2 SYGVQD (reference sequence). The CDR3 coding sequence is TGCGCCAGCAGTGAGAAGGGACCGAGCCGGGAGACCCAGTACTTC. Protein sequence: CASSEKGPSRETQYF.

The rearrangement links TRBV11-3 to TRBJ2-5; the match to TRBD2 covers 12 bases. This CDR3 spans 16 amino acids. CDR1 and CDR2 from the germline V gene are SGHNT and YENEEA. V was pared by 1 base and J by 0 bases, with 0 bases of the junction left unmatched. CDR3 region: CASSLGTSGNQETQYF. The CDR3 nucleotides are TGTGCCAGCAGCTTAGGGACTAGCGGGAACCAAGAGACCCAGTACTTC.

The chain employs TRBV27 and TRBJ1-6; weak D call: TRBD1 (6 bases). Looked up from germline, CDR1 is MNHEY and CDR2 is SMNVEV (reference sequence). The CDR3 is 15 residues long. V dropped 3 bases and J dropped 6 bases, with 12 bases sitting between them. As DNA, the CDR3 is TGTGCCAGCAGTTTCGGACAGAGACTTAATTCACCCCTCCACTTT. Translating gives CASSFGQRLNSPLHF.

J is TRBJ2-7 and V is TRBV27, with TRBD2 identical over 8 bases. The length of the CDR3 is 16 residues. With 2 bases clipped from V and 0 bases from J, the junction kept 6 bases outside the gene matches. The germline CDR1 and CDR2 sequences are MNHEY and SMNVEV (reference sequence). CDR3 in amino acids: CASSLKAGGSSYEQYF. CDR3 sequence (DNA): TGTGCCAGCAGTTTAAAGGCGGGAGGAAGCTCCTACGAGCAGTACTTC.

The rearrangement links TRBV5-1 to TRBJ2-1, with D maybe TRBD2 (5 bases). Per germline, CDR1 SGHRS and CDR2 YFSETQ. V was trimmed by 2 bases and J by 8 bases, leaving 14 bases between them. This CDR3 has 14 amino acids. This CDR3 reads CASSFGPSSDEQFF. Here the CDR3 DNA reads TGCGCCAGCAGCTTTGGCCCGAGTAGCGATGAGCAGTTCTTC.

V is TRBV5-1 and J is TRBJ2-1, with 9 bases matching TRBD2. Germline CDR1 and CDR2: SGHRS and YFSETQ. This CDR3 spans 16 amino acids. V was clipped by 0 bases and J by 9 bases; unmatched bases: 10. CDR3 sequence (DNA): TGCGCCAGCAGCTTGGACGTGGGGCGGGGGGGCGGTGAGCAGTTCTTC. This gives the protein CASSLDVGRGGGEQFF.

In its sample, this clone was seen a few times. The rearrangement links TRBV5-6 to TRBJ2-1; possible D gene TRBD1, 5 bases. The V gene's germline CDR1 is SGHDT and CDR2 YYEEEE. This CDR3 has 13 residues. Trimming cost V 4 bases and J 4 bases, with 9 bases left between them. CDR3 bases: TGTGCCAGCAGCCTAGACAGATACAATGAGCAGTTCTTC. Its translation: CASSLDRYNEQFF.